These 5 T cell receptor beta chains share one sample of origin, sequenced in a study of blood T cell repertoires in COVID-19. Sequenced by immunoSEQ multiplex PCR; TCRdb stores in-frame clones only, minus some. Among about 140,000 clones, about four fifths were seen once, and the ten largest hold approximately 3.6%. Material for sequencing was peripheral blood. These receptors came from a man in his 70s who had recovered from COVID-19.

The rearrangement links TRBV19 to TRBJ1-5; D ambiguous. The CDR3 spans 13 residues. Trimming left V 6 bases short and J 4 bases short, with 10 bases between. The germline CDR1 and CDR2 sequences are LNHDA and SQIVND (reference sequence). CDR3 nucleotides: TGTGCCAGTAGCCTAATAAAGAATCAGCCCCAGCATTTT. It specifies CASSLIKNQPQHF.

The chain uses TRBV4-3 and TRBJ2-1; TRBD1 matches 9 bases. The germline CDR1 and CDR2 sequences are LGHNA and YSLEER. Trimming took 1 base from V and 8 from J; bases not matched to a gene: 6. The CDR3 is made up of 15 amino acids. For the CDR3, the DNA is TGCGCCAGCAGCCAAGGGGGACAGGGTATAGATGAGCAGTTCTTC. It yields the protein CASSQGGQGIDEQFF.

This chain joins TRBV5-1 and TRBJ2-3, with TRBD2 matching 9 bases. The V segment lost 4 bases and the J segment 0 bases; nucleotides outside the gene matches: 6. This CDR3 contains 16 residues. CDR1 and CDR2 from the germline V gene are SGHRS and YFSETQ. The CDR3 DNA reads TGCGCCAGCAGCCGAGGGACTAGCTCTAGCACAGATACGCAGTATTTT. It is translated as CASSRGTSSSTDTQYF.

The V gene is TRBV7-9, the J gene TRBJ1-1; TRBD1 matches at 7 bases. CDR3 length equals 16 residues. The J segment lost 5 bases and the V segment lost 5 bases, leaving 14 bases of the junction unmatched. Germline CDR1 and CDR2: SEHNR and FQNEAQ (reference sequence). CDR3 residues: CASSPVRQGTKTEAFF. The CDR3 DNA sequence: TGTGCCAGCAGCCCCGTTCGACAGGGAACTAAGACTGAAGCTTTCTTT.

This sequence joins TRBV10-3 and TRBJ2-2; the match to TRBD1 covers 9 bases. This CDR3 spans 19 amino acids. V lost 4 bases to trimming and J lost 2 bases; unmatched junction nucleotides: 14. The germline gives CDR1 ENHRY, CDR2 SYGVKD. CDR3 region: CAISGPTDRGKHNTGELFF. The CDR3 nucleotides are TGTGCCATCAGTGGGCCTACCGACAGGGGGAAACACAACACCGGGGAGCTGTTTTTT.